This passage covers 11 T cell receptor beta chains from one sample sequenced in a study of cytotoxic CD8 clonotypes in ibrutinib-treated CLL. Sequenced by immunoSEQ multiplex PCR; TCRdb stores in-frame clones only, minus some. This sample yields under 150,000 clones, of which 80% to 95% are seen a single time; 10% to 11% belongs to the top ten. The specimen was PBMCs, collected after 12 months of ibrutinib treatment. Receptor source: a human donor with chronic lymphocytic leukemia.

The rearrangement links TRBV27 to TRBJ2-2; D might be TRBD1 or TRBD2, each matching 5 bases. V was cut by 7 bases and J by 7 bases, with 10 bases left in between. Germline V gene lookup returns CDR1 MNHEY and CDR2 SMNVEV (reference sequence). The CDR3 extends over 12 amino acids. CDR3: CASTAGGGELFF. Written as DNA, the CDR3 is TGTGCCAGCACCGCTGGGGGCGGGGAGCTGTTTTTT.

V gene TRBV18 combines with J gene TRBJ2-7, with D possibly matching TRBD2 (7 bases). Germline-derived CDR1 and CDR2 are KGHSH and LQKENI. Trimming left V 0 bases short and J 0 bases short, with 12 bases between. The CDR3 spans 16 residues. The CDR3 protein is CASSPPGGGLSYEQYF. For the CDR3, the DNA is TGTGCCAGCTCACCACCGGGCGGGGGCCTCTCCTACGAGCAGTACTTC.

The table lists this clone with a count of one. Here the CDR3 reads CASSIIAGGTDTQYF. DNA of the CDR3: TGTGCCAGTAGTATAATAGCGGGAGGCACAGATACGCAGTATTTT. The chain links TRBV19 to TRBJ2-3; TRBD2 matches 9 bases. There are 15 residues in the CDR3. V was clipped by 2 bases and J by 1 base; unmatched bases: 1. The germline CDR1 and CDR2 sequences are LNHDA and SQIVND (reference sequence).

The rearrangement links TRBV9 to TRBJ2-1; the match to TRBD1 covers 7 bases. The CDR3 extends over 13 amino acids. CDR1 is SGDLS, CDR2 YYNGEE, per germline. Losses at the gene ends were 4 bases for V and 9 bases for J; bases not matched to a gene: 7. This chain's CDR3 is CASSPGTDGEQFF. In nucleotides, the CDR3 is TGTGCCAGCAGCCCCGGGACAGATGGTGAGCAGTTCTTC.

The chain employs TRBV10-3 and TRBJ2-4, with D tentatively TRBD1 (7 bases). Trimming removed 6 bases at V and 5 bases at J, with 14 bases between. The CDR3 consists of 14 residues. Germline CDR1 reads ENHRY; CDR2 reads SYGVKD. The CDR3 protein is CAIRNQGGENIQYF. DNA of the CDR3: TGTGCCATCAGGAATCAGGGGGGTGAAAACATTCAGTACTTC.

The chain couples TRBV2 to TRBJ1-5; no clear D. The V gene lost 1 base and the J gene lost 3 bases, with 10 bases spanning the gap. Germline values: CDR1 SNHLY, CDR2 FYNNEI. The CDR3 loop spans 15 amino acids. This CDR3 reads CASSEGAENNQPQHF. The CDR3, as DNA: TGTGCCAGCAGTGAAGGGGCGGAGAACAATCAGCCCCAGCATTTT.

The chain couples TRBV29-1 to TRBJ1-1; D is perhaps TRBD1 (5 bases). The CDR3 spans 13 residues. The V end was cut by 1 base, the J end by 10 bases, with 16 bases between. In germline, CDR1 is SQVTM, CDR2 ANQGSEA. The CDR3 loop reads CSVEGGVGVVAFF. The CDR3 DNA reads TGCAGCGTTGAAGGAGGGGTCGGTGTAGTAGCTTTCTTT.

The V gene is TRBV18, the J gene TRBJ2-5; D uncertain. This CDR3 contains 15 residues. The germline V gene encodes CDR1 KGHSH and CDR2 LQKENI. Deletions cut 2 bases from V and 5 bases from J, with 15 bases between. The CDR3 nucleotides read TGTGCCAGCTCACCAGGGCAGCCCGCCGGGGAGACCCAGTACTTC. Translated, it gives CASSPGQPAGETQYF.

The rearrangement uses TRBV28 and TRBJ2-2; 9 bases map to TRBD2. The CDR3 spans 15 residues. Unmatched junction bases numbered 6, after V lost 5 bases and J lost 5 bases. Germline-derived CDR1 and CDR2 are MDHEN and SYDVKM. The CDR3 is CASSGGRAQTGELFF. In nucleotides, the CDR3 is TGTGCCAGCAGTGGCGGGAGGGCCCAAACCGGGGAGCTGTTTTTT.

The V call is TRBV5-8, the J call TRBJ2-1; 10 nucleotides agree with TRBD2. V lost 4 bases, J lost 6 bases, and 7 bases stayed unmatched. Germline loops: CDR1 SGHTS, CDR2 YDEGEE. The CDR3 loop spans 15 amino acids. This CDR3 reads CASSRGTSVVNEQFF. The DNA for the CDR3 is TGTGCCAGCAGCCGAGGGACTAGCGTAGTCAATGAGCAGTTCTTC.

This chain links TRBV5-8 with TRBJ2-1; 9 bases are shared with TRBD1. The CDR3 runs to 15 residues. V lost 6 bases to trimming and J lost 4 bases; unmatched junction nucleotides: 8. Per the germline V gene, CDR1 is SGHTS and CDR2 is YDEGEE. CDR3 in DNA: TGTGCCAGCATCTATAAGGGACAGGGATACAATGAGCAGTTCTTC. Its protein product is CASIYKGQGYNEQFF.